Presented here are 20 T cell receptor beta chains from one specimen sequenced in a study of beta chain features in type 1 diabetes. All of the isolated RNA was reverse transcribed, so expressed TCRB transcripts were sequenced. Sequencing was performed with immunoSEQ multiplex PCR; in TCRdb, only in-frame clones are kept and a portion is missing. The sample lists 300,000 to 450,000 clones, 15% to 20% occurring once. Sequences were obtained from naive CD4+ T cells from blood. The receptors here all came from a woman aged 18-29 years in good health.

The chain couples TRBV19 to TRBJ2-3; 12 nucleotides align to TRBD2. Germline-derived CDR1 and CDR2 are LNHDA and SQIVND (reference sequence). Losses at the gene ends were 4 bases for V and 2 bases for J; bases not matched to a gene: 4. The CDR3 consists of 16 residues. The CDR3 spells CASSTGLAGLTDTQYF. CDR3 nucleotides: TGTGCCAGTAGTACCGGACTAGCGGGACTCACAGATACGCAGTATTTT.

This clone occurred a few times. This chain uses TRBV4-2 with TRBJ2-1; TRBD2 matches 10 bases. This CDR3 is 17 amino acids long. J gave up 9 bases and V 0 bases, and 11 bases lay outside the gene matches. Germline V CDR1 and CDR2: LGHNA, YNFKEQ. CDR3 amino acids: CASSQEVRGRTSGEQFF. The DNA for the CDR3 is TGTGCCAGCAGCCAAGAGGTGCGGGGGAGGACTAGCGGTGAGCAGTTCTTC.

The chain is built from TRBV18 and TRBJ2-7; D is unclear. Germline V gene lookup returns CDR1 KGHSH and CDR2 LQKENI. V was pared by 1 base and J by 1 base, with 5 bases between. This CDR3 spans 13 amino acids. For the CDR3, the DNA is TGTGCCAGCTCACCACGGAGTTCCTACGAGCAGTACTTC. It codes for CASSPRSSYEQYF.

The chain has TRBV9 and TRBJ2-7; TRBD2 aligns across 13 bases. The J segment lost 4 bases and the V segment lost 4 bases, leaving 8 bases of the junction unmatched. CDR1 is SGDLS and CDR2 is YYNGEE in the germline V gene. This CDR3 has 16 residues. CDR3 sequence (DNA): TGTGCCAGCAGCCCTAGGGGGACTAGCGGGGAATACGAGCAGTACTTC. It encodes CASSPRGTSGEYEQYF.

The J gene is TRBJ2-1, the V gene TRBV6-5; possibly TRBD1 for D (7 bases). CDR3 length equals 15 residues. The V gene's germline CDR1 is MNHEY and CDR2 SVGAGI. V lost 5 bases, J lost 4 bases, and 15 bases lay in between. This CDR3 reads CASSAGQKPYNEQFF. The CDR3 region has the DNA TGTGCCAGCAGTGCGGGACAGAAACCATACAATGAGCAGTTCTTC.

In this sample, this clone turned up a few times. The chain combines TRBV18 with TRBJ2-3, with 9 bases identical to TRBD2. The CDR3 spans 14 residues. Germline V lookup: CDR1 KGHSH, CDR2 LQKENI. V dropped 8 bases and J dropped 2; count of bases not matched to a gene: 5. This CDR3 reads CASASGAHTDTQYF. The CDR3 DNA sequence: TGTGCCAGCGCTAGCGGGGCGCACACAGATACGCAGTATTTT.

This clone has a handful of counts. This chain joins TRBV27 and TRBJ1-2; D may be TRBD1 (6 bases). This CDR3 spans 13 amino acids. Trimming stripped 9 bases from V and 2 bases from J, with 13 bases between. The V gene's germline CDR1 is MNHEY and CDR2 SMNVEV (reference sequence). The CDR3, as DNA: TGTGCCAGTGGGCAGGGGCCAAACTATGGCTACACCTTC. It yields the protein CASGQGPNYGYTF.

This clone was found a few times. The chain combines TRBV7-8 with TRBJ2-3, with D maybe TRBD2 (5 bases). CDR3 size: 16 residues. The germline gives CDR1 SGHVS, CDR2 FQNEAQ. V was clipped by 5 bases and J by 2 bases, with 17 bases between them. The chain's CDR3 is CASSPRFAGDTDTQYF. The CDR3, as DNA: TGTGCCAGCAGCCCCCGTTTCGCCGGGGACACAGATACGCAGTATTTT.

This chain joins TRBV18 and TRBJ2-6; D unresolved. Germline V gives CDR1 KGHSH, CDR2 LQKENI. CDR3 length: 15 residues. The ends were cut back, 5 bases at V and 0 bases at J, with 8 bases in the middle. The CDR3 DNA reads as TGTGCCAGCTCATCCCCGGGCTCTGGGGCCAACGTCCTGACTTTC. It yields the protein CASSSPGSGANVLTF.

The chain carries TRBV6-5 and TRBJ2-5, with D maybe TRBD2 (6 bases). The CDR3 sequence is 13 residues long. Looked up from germline, CDR1 is MNHEY and CDR2 is SVGAGI. Between the trimmed V and J ends, which lost 6 bases and 2 bases, there was a span of 10 bases. CDR3 protein: CASRPGLQETQYF. DNA of the CDR3: TGTGCCAGCAGGCCGGGACTTCAAGAGACCCAGTACTTC.

The table lists this clone with a few counts. The CDR3 region has the DNA TGTGCCAGCTCACCCCGAGAGGACGAGCAGTACTTC. This codes for CASSPREDEQYF. The rearrangement links TRBV18 to TRBJ2-7; D gene ambiguous. V was pared by 3 bases and J by 5 bases, with 8 bases between. The germline CDR1 and CDR2 sequences are KGHSH and LQKENI. The CDR3 runs 12 residues.

Concerning this clone: Different DNA sequences within this sample yield the same CDR3. The V call is TRBV14, the J call TRBJ2-7; D call uncertain. Germline V gene data show CDR1 as SGHDN and CDR2 as FVKESK. V dropped 3 bases and J dropped 0 bases, with 3 bases sitting between them. The CDR3 covers 12 residues. The CDR3 is CASSQYSYEQYF. For the CDR3, the DNA is TGTGCCAGCAGCCAGTACTCCTACGAGCAGTACTTC.

J is TRBJ1-5 and V is TRBV19; D possibly corresponds to TRBD1 (6 bases). The CDR3 runs to 17 residues. Trimming cost V 2 bases and J 2 bases, with 16 bases left between them. Germline V gene sequence: CDR1 LNHDA, CDR2 SQIVND (reference sequence). CDR3 coding DNA: TGTGCCAGTAGTATACGTTCGGGGACATTAGGCAATCAGCCCCAGCATTTT. Residues: CASSIRSGTLGNQPQHF.

The sample holds a few counts of this clone. The rearrangement uses TRBV29-1 and TRBJ2-3, with unresolved D. Between the trimmed V and J ends, which lost 3 bases and 4 bases, there was a span of 5 bases. CDR3 length equals 11 residues. Germline lookup yields CDR1 SQVTM and CDR2 ANQGSEA. The CDR3 loop reads CSVESADTQYF. DNA for the CDR3: TGCAGCGTTGAGTCGGCAGATACGCAGTATTTT.

The chain employs TRBV4-2 and TRBJ2-7; D perhaps matches TRBD1 (6 bases). Trimming cost V 0 bases and J 4 bases, with 16 bases left between them. Per germline, CDR1 LGHNA and CDR2 YNFKEQ. CDR3 length: 16 amino acids. Here the CDR3 reads CASSQDPAGRGYEQYF. For the CDR3, the DNA is TGTGCCAGCAGCCAAGATCCGGCGGGCAGGGGATACGAGCAGTACTTC.

The chain has TRBV20-1 and TRBJ1-2; D unclear. There are 11 residues in the CDR3. Trimming cost V 1 base and J 10 bases, with 10 bases left between them. CDR1 DFQATT and CDR2 SNEGSKA come from the germline V gene (reference sequence). The CDR3 DNA is TGCAGTGCTAGAGGCACCGAGGACTACACCTTC. Its protein is CSARGTEDYTF.

CDR3 region: CASSQEPPTSGSTDTQYF. The CDR3 DNA sequence: TGCGCCAGCAGCCAAGAGCCTCCGACTAGCGGTAGCACAGATACGCAGTATTTT. The chain recombines TRBV4-1 with TRBJ2-3; 9 nucleotides match TRBD2. The CDR3 runs 18 residues. Germline V gives CDR1 MGHRA, CDR2 YSYEKL. V was pared by 0 bases and J by 0 bases, with 7 bases of the junction left unmatched.

The chain combines TRBV10-3 with TRBJ2-7; TRBD1 might be the D (6 bases). The CDR3 extends over 11 amino acids. The germline gives CDR1 ENHRY, CDR2 SYGVKD. With 6 bases removed from V and 4 bases from J, the gap between germline ends came to 7 bases. Here the CDR3 reads CAISGQYEQYF. The CDR3 region has the DNA TGTGCCATCAGCGGACAGTACGAGCAGTACTTC.

This clone was seen a few times. The J gene is TRBJ2-7, the V gene TRBV11-1, with TRBD2 matching 9 bases. Germline V gene lookup returns CDR1 SGHAT and CDR2 FQDESV (reference sequence). The CDR3 covers 14 residues. Trimming removed 4 bases from V and 3 bases from J; junction bases left unmatched: 4. The CDR3 here is CASSSRTSVYEQYF. The CDR3 nucleotides read TGTGCCAGCAGCTCCCGGACTAGCGTCTACGAGCAGTACTTC.

This clone has more than one count but fewer than ten. The chain has TRBV4-3 and TRBJ1-6; D might be TRBD1 (6 bases). This CDR3 has 16 amino acids. Trimming stripped 1 base from V and 6 bases from J, with 13 bases between. Germline lookup yields CDR1 LGHNA and CDR2 YSLEER. The CDR3 spells CASSQAGGQGNSPLHF. The CDR3 bases are TGCGCCAGCAGCCAAGCGGGGGGCCAGGGTAATTCACCCCTCCACTTT.